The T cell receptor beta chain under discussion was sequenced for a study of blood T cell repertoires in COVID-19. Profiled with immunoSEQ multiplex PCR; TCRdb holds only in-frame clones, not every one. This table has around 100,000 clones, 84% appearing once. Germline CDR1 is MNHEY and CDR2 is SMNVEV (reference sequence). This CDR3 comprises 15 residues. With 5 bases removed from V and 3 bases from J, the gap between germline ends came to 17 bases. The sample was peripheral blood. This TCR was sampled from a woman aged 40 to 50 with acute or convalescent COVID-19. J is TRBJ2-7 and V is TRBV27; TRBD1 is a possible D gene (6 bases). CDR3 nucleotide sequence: TGTGCCAGCAGTCTCTCCGCAGGACAGCTCTACGAGCAGTACTTC. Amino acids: CASSLSAGQLYEQYF.